This record looks at one T cell receptor beta chain sequence and its context. What it binds is unknown. The data were obtained in a study of OX40 agonist ivuxolimab in advanced cancers. Findings and caveats of the study: At doses 0.1 to 3.0 mg/kg, CD4+ and CD8+ clones expanded.

The V gene end was trimmed by 4 bases and the J gene end by 0 bases; junction bases not matched to a gene: 7. This CDR3 is built from 16 residues. Germline CDR1 and CDR2: SGHRS and YFSETQ. Libraries were prepared by immunoSEQ multiplex PCR; TCRdb keeps only in-frame clonotypes and omits some of them. The sample has 80,000 to 95,000 clones, around nine tenths seen once. The sample in question was CD4+ or CD8+ T cells sorted from blood, obtained in a trial of the OX40 agonist ivuxolimab. The V and J genes are TRBV5-1 and TRBJ2-1; 7 bases are a match to TRBD1. This clonotype was sampled from an adult with an advanced solid tumor such as melanoma, head and neck, liver or kidney cancer. CDR3 protein: CASSRRTGLSYNEQFF. In nucleotides, the CDR3 is TGCGCCAGCAGCCGAAGGACAGGCCTCTCCTACAATGAGCAGTTCTTC.